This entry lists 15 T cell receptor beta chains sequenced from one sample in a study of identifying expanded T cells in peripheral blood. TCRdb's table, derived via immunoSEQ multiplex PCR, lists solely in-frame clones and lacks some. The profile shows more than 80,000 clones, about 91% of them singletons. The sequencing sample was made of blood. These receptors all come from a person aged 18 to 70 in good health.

The CDR3 sequence is CAISEVVRNSPLHF. As DNA, the CDR3 is TGTGCCATCAGTGAGGTGGTTCGCAATTCACCCCTCCACTTT. The gene calls are TRBV10-3 and TRBJ1-6; D is uncertain. The CDR3 is 14 amino acids. From germline, CDR1 is ENHRY and CDR2 SYGVKD. V was pared by 2 bases and J by 7 bases, with 9 bases between.

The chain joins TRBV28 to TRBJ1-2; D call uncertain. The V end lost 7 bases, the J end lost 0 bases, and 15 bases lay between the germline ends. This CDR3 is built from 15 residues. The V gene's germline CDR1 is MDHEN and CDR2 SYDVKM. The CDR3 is CASTQTITANYGYTF. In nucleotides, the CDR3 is TGTGCCAGCACCCAAACCATCACAGCTAACTATGGCTACACCTTC.

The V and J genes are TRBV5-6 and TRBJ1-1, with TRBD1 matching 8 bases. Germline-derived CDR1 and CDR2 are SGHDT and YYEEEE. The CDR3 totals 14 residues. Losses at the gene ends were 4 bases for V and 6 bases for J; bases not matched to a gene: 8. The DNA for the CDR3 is TGTGCCAGCAGCCGGACAGGGTCTGCGCCTGAAGCTTTCTTT. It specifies CASSRTGSAPEAFF.

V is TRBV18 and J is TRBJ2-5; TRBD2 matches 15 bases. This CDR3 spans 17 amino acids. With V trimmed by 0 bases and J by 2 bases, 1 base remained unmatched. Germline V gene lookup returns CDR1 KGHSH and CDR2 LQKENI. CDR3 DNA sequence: TGTGCCAGCTCACCACCGGGACTAGCGGGAGGACAAGAGACCCAGTACTTC. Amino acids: CASSPPGLAGGQETQYF.

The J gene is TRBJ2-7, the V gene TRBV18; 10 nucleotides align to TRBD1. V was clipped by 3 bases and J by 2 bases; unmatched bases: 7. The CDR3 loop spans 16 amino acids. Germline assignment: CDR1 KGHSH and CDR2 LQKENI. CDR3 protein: CASSPRPGQGTYEQYF. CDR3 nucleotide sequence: TGTGCCAGCTCACCGAGACCGGGACAGGGGACCTACGAGCAGTACTTC.

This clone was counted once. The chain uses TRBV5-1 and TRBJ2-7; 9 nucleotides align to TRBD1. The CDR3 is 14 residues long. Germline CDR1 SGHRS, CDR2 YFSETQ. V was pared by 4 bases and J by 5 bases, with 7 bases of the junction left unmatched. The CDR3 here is CASSRGQGGHEQYF. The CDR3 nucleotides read TGCGCCAGCAGCCGGGGACAGGGTGGACACGAGCAGTACTTC.

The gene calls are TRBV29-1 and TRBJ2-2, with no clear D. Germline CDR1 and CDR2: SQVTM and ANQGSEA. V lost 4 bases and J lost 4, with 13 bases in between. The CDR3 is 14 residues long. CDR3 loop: CSVGGLGSTGELFF. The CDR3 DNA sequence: TGCAGCGTTGGTGGGCTAGGAAGCACCGGGGAGCTGTTTTTT.

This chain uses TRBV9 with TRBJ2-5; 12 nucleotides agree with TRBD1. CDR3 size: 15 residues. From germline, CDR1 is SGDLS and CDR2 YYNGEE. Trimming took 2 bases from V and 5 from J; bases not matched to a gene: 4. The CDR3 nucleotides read TGTGCCAGCAGCGTGGGGACAGGGGGCAGGGAGACCCAGTACTTC. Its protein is CASSVGTGGRETQYF.

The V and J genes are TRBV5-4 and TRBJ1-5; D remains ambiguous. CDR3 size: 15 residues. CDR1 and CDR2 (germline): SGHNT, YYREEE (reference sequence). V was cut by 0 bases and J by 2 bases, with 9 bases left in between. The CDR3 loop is CASSLGRAGNQPQHF. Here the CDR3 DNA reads TGTGCCAGCAGCTTGGGTAGGGCCGGCAATCAGCCCCAGCATTTT.

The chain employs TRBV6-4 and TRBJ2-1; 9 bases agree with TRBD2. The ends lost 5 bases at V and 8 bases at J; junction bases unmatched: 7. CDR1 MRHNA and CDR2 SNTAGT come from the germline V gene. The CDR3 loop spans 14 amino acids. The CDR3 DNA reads TGTGCCAGCAGTAGTAGCGGGAGTATGGATGAGCAGTTCTTC. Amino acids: CASSSSGSMDEQFF.

Written as DNA, the CDR3 is TGTGCCAGCAGCCCGACCTCAGGCGGGAGGGCCCAACAGTACTTC. Encoded protein: CASSPTSGGRAQQYF. The chain has TRBV11-2 and TRBJ2-7; 9 bases agree with TRBD2. The CDR3 length is 15 residues. In germline, CDR1 is SGHAT, CDR2 FQNNGV. The ends lost 5 bases at V and 10 bases at J; junction bases unmatched: 15.

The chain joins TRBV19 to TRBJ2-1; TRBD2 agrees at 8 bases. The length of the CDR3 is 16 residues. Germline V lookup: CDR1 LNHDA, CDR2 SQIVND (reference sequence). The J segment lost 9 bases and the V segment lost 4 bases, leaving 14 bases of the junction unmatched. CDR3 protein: CASSNSGTRIGGEQFF. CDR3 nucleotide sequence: TGTGCCAGTAGTAATTCCGGGACTAGAATTGGTGGTGAGCAGTTCTTC.

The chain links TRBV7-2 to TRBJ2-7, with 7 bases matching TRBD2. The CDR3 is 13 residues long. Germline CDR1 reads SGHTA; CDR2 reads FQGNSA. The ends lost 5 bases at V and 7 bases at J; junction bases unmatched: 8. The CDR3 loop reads CASSPGLLAEQYF. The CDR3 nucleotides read TGTGCCAGCAGCCCGGGGCTACTAGCGGAGCAGTACTTC.

The CDR3 sequence is CAWSVVGNTIYF. CDR3 DNA: TGTGCCTGGAGTGTAGTGGGAAACACCATATATTTT. The genes are TRBV30 and TRBJ1-3; D call uncertain. Germline CDR1 reads GTSNPN; CDR2 reads SVGIG (reference sequence). The CDR3 runs 12 residues. Trimming took off 0 bases at V and 4 bases at J, with 4 bases between the two ends.

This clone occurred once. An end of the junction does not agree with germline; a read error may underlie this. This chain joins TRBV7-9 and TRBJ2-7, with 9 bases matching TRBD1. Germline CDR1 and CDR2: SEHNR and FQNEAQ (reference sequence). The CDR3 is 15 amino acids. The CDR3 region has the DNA TGTGCCAGCACCTTAACAGGGGGCCCAGCCTACGAGCAGTACTTC. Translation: CASTLTGGPAYEQYF.